This T cell receptor beta chain derives from a study of cytomegalovirus exposure and HLA in healthy donors. Across the whole study: The 120 or so validation repertoires used a platform that matched the one used for the roughly 650 first-cohort repertoires, as a later analysis reported. Points from the study as a whole: Most TCR sequences showed up rarely, but some public TCRs showed up in many donors. In the 120 validation repertoires, a later analysis found that first-cohort TCR clusters tended to co-occur. Altogether, 150 or so TCR beta chains were recorded as cytomegalovirus-associated.

V was pared by 4 bases and J by 11 bases, with 10 bases of the junction left unmatched. This CDR3 contains 14 residues. Germline V CDR1 and CDR2: LGHNT, FRNRAP. A word on this clone: Its antigen remains unidentified.

Profiled with immunoSEQ multiplex PCR; TCRdb holds only in-frame clones, not every one. This sample has about 160,000 clones; approximately 86% occur once, and the top ten carry around 2.4%. What was sequenced was PBMCs. The J gene is TRBJ1-1, the V gene TRBV12-5, with 10 positions matching TRBD1. This receptor was taken from a woman younger than 30 in good health and CMV-seronegative. The CDR3 loop reads CASGSKGQGHMAFF. CDR3 coding DNA: TGTGCTAGTGGTTCGAAGGGACAGGGGCACATGGCTTTCTTT. Variable domain in full (rest from reference TRBV12-5 and TRBJ1-1): DARVTQTPRHKVTEMGQEVTMRCQPILGHNTVFWYRQTMMQGLELLAYFRNRAPLDDSGMPKDRFSAEMPDATLATLKIQPSEPRDSAVYFCASGSKGQGHMAFFGQGTRLTVV.